The T cell receptor beta chain described here comes from a study of Graves' ophthalmopathy and Graves' hyperthyroidism. The study's findings and limits: Detected in blood as well were most expanded thyroid clonotypes with frequency above 0.001.

This clonotype was recorded many times. No antigen is known for it. In germline, CDR1 is KGHSY, CDR2 FQNENV. The ends lost 4 bases at V and 2 bases at J; junction bases unmatched: 7. This CDR3 region has 15 residues. Scientists amplified the TCR beta CDR3 regions from RNA transcripts. HTBI primers served in a first-round RT-PCR, which a second-round multiplex PCR followed. Via MiXCR, TCRdb re-called the multiplex PCR reads, giving one row per CDR3 protein. The sample has about 370,000 distinct CDR3 sequences, 18% seen once. Ophthalmopathy-affected donors exhibited moderate-to-severe activity, CAS ≥3, NOSPECS ≥4, and duration under 3 months. Patients were diagnosed from clinical symptoms, serum thyroxine, TRAb, thyroid ultrasound and orbital computed tomography. The PBMCs had their origin in about 9.7 ml of fresh peripheral blood.

This sequence joins TRBV16 and TRBJ2-7; 8 nucleotides line up with TRBD1. The sequencing sample was made of peripheral blood. The origin of this receptor is a young woman with Graves' ophthalmopathy. The CDR3 bases are TGTGCCAGCAGCCCCAAGGGGACAGGCCCCTACGAGCAGTACTTC. This codes for CASSPKGTGPYEQYF.